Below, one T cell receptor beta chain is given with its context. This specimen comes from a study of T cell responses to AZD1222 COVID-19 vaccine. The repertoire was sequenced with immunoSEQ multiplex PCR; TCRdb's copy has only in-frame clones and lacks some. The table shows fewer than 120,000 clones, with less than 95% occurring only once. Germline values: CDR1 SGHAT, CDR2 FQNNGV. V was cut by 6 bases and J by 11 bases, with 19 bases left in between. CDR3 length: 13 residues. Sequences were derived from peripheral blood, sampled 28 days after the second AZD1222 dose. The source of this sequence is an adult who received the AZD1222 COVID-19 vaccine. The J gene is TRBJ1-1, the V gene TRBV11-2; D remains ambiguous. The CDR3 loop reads CASSHRRSAEAFF. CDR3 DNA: TGTGCCAGCAGTCACAGACGGTCGGCGGAGGCTTTCTTT.